Detailed here is one T cell receptor (beta chain). Its antigen remains unidentified. Base-call qualities are not available, and no considerably larger clone is one nucleotide away. The sample belongs to a study of blood T cell repertoires in COVID-19 (dated by TCRdb to 2020 to 2021). The study in broad terms: Samples from collaborators originated in the United States, Italy and Spain and spanned both the acute and convalescent phases of COVID-19. The prospective study material was composed of cDNA or gDNA derived from T cells, B-cell-depleted T cells, or PBMCs. The dataset comprised deeply sampled blood TCRbeta repertoires from subjects exposed to, actively infected with, or recovered from COVID-19. The repertoires were released in a freely available public database intended as a resource for research on the immune response to SARS-CoV-2. Samples were obtained from the ongoing ImmuneRACE study (first 160 participants) and from roughly 1,300 subjects provided by 6 global collaborators. Nearly every sample came with metadata listing a de-identified subject ID, COVID-19 status, age in years and sex. Where HLA class I and class II types were available, the types were taken from metadata supplied by the sample provider, not from assay-based typing.

TCRbeta CDR3 regions were amplified from genomic DNA by means of the immunoSEQ Assay, a bias-controlled multiplex PCR. The paper's processing steps were these. The number of nucleated cells in each sample was estimated by amplification of reference gene primers within the assay. To quantify the absolute abundance of each unique TCRbeta CDR3 rearrangement, sequence reads were collapsed and filtered. Productive Simpson clonality was computed per sample as the square root of Simpson's diversity index over productive rearrangements. Not all clones reach the TCRdb copy of this immuneACCESS table, which keeps in-frame sequences only. Checked studies attribute under half of the gap to unresolved V genes and leave the rest unexplained. Clonal size and the V and J genes are those of that table, whereas D and trimming came from the DNA. The table for this sample lists about 98,000 clones; 82% of them were counted only once. The ten biggest clones cover 15% to 20% of the sample.

The CDR3 numbers 15 residues from cysteine through phenylalanine. Of the read, only the CDR3 DNA is kept; its 45 bases are in frame from base 1. CDR1 and CDR2, per the germline V gene, are MNHEY and SVGAGI. Trimming takes 6 bases from V and 3 bases from J, and the germline ends sit 14 bases apart. Each collaborating institution followed its own protocols to collect whole blood in K2EDTA tubes. For TCRbeta analysis, collaborators shipped samples as frozen whole blood, isolated PBMCs, or DNA extracted from either of those sample types. Summary of the overall study and its limitations: The quantity of clinical and demographic metadata differed by source and by participant and was supplied without curation.

This TCR derives from a man older than 75 with acute or convalescent COVID-19. Sequencing was carried out using peripheral blood. The chain is encoded by TRBV6-5 joined to TRBJ2-2, with TRBD1 as a weak D call on 6 bases. The CDR3 here reads CASRRTASHTGELFF. The DNA sequence follows: TGTGCCAGCAGAAGGACAGCAAGTCACACCGGGGAGCTGTTTTTT.